These 17 T cell receptor beta chains were all obtained from the same sample, sequenced in a study of blood T cell repertoires in COVID-19. Sequencing was performed with immunoSEQ multiplex PCR; in TCRdb, only in-frame clones are kept and a portion is missing. The table lists about 270,000 clones, around nine tenths of them singletons. Sequencing used peripheral blood. The receptor source for this set is a man in his fifties or sixties with acute or convalescent COVID-19.

The genes are TRBV19 and TRBJ2-1, with no clear D. CDR1 is LNHDA and CDR2 is SQIVND in the germline V gene (reference sequence). This CDR3 spans 12 amino acids. Trimming left V 3 bases short and J 10 bases short, with 10 bases between. CDR3 sequence reads: CASSIPALEQFF. In DNA form, the CDR3 reads TGTGCCAGTAGTATCCCCGCCCTAGAGCAGTTCTTC.

The sample holds one count of this clone. The chain combines TRBV9 with TRBJ2-1, with a possible D match to TRBD2 (6 bases). The V gene's germline CDR1 is SGDLS and CDR2 YYNGEE. Trimming removed 3 bases from V and 0 bases from J, with 13 bases in between. The CDR3 consists of 16 residues. The CDR3 DNA is TGTGCCAGCAGCGCCCTTGCGGGGAGCTCCTACAATGAGCAGTTCTTC. Its protein is CASSALAGSSYNEQFF. The whole variable domain, filled in from reference TRBV9 and TRBJ2-1, reads DSGVTQTPKHLITATGQRVTLRCSPRSGDLSVYWYQQSLDQGLQFLIQYYNGEERAKGNILERFSAQQFPDLHSELNLSSLELGDSALYFCASSALAGSSYNEQFFGPGTRLTVL.

The V and J genes are TRBV18 and TRBJ2-5; TRBD2 matches at 11 bases. The CDR3 totals 18 residues. Germline CDR1 and CDR2: KGHSH and LQKENI. The J segment lost 0 bases and the V segment lost 3 bases, leaving 9 bases of the junction unmatched. The CDR3 nucleotides read TGTGCCAGCTCACCCGTCCCGGGACTAGCGGCGTACCAAGAGACCCAGTACTTC. This gives the protein CASSPVPGLAAYQETQYF.

The genes are TRBV19 and TRBJ2-6; 12 bases line up with TRBD1. Losses at the gene ends were 5 bases for V and 0 bases for J; bases not matched to a gene: 5. The V gene's germline CDR1 is LNHDA and CDR2 SQIVND (reference sequence). The CDR3 length is 18 residues. The CDR3 region has the DNA TGTGCCAGTAGTGGGCCGGGACAGGGGGCCTCTGGGGCCAACGTCCTGACTTTC. Encoded protein: CASSGPGQGASGANVLTF.

This clone appeared once. The J gene is TRBJ1-6, the V gene TRBV3-1 (or the pseudogene TRBV3-2), with a tentative D call TRBD1 (6 bases). This CDR3 contains 19 residues. Germline V CDR1 and CDR2: LGHDT, YNNKEL (reference sequence). V was clipped by 3 bases and J by 0 bases, with 18 bases between them. CDR3 amino acids: CASSQVGRSGASYNSPLHF. The CDR3 DNA reads TGTGCCAGCAGCCAGGTTGGGCGGTCAGGGGCCTCCTATAATTCACCCCTCCACTTT.

This clone occurred a few times. CDR3 coding DNA: TGTGCCAGCAGTTACGGGACTAGTAACACCGGGGAGCTGTTTTTT. Translating it yields CASSYGTSNTGELFF. This chain links TRBV6-5 with TRBJ2-2; 8 bases match TRBD2. The CDR3 extends over 15 amino acids. Losses at the gene ends were 2 bases for V and 2 bases for J; bases not matched to a gene: 1. The germline V gene encodes CDR1 MNHEY and CDR2 SVGAGI.

This chain uses TRBV6-6 with TRBJ2-5; 9 nucleotides agree with TRBD1. The ends lost 6 bases at V and 5 bases at J; junction bases unmatched: 1. Germline V gene sequence: CDR1 MNHNY, CDR2 SVGAGI (reference sequence). This CDR3 has 12 residues. CDR3: CASSGQGETQYF. CDR3 DNA sequence: TGTGCCAGCAGCGGACAGGGGGAGACCCAGTACTTC.

The rearrangement joins TRBV27 to TRBJ2-1, with TRBD2 as a possible D gene (5 bases). Per germline, CDR1 MNHEY and CDR2 SMNVEV (reference sequence). The CDR3 length is 15 residues. The ends were cut back, 10 bases at V and 3 bases at J, with 19 bases in the middle. The CDR3 protein is CATSPSRGSYNEQFF. CDR3 sequence (DNA): TGTGCCACTTCACCCTCTCGGGGAAGCTACAATGAGCAGTTCTTC.

The sample holds one count of this clone. V and J are TRBV7-9 and TRBJ1-3; D might be TRBD1 (6 bases). Germline V CDR1 and CDR2: SEHNR, FQNEAQ (reference sequence). V was cut by 6 bases and J by 2 bases, with 14 bases left in between. The CDR3 covers 15 residues. The CDR3 sequence: CASSFTGYTGNTIYF. DNA for the CDR3: TGTGCCAGCAGTTTTACAGGGTATACTGGAAACACCATATATTTT.

This chain uses TRBV5-1 with TRBJ2-1, with D unresolved. Trimming pared 1 base from V and 0 bases from J, leaving 11 bases between. The CDR3 loop spans 16 amino acids. The germline gives CDR1 SGHRS, CDR2 YFSETQ. The CDR3 coding sequence is TGCGCCAGCAGCTTGATAGTCTCTACCTCCTACAATGAGCAGTTCTTC. It specifies CASSLIVSTSYNEQFF.

The chain combines TRBV10-3 with TRBJ1-6, with 7 bases aligning to TRBD1. Germline assignment: CDR1 ENHRY and CDR2 SYGVKD. The CDR3 consists of 16 residues. The trim removed 5 bases at V and 6 bases at J, leaving 10 bases unmatched. DNA of the CDR3: TGTGCCATCAGTTTTGCTCCGGGACAGAGTAATTCACCCCTCCACTTT. This translates into CAISFAPGQSNSPLHF.

This sequence joins TRBV2 and TRBJ2-6, with a tentative D call TRBD1 (5 bases). This CDR3 region has 15 residues. Trimming shortened V by 7 bases and J by 0 bases, and 10 bases separated the two germline ends. Per germline, CDR1 SNHLY and CDR2 FYNNEI. The CDR3: CASTDTHSGANVLTF. The CDR3 coding sequence is TGTGCCAGCACGGACACGCACTCTGGGGCCAACGTCCTGACTTTC.

V is TRBV19 and J is TRBJ2-3, with TRBD1 identical over 8 bases. Germline-derived CDR1 and CDR2 are LNHDA and SQIVND (reference sequence). The CDR3 is 14 residues long. V trimming: 7 bases; J trimming: 5 bases; junction bases outside the gene matches: 8. In DNA, the CDR3 is TGTGCCAGTACCCGACAGGGGAGTCGAGATACGCAGTATTTT. Translating it yields CASTRQGSRDTQYF.

This chain links TRBV3-1 (or the pseudogene TRBV3-2) with TRBJ1-2; D is possibly TRBD1 (6 bases). Looked up from germline, CDR1 is LGHDT and CDR2 is YNNKEL (reference sequence). CDR3 length: 15 residues. Trimming removed 2 bases at V and 4 bases at J, with 14 bases between. CDR3 DNA: TGTGCCAGCAGCCAAATACTTCAGGGGAGCTATGGCTACACCTTC. Its translation is CASSQILQGSYGYTF.

This sequence joins TRBV7-9 and TRBJ1-1; tentative D call: TRBD1 (5 bases). The CDR3 totals 13 residues. Trimming removed 5 bases at V and 5 bases at J, with 12 bases between. Germline V gene lookup returns CDR1 SEHNR and CDR2 FQNEAQ (reference sequence). CDR3 in amino acids: CASSERGWTEAFF. In nucleotides, the CDR3 is TGTGCCAGCAGCGAACGGGGGTGGACTGAAGCTTTCTTT. The full variable domain, with the rest looked up from reference TRBV7-9 and TRBJ1-1, is DTGVSQNPRHKITKRGQNVTFRCDPISEHNRLYWYRQTLGQGPEFLTYFQNEAQLEKSRLLSDRFSAERPKGSFSTLEIQRTEQGDSAMYLCASSERGWTEAFFGQGTRLTVV.

The chain has TRBV15 and TRBJ2-2, with 10 positions matching TRBD1. The ends lost 3 bases at V and 4 bases at J; junction bases unmatched: 5. Per germline, CDR1 LNHNV and CDR2 YYDKDF (reference sequence). This CDR3 has 16 residues. The CDR3 DNA sequence: TGTGCCACCAGCAGCGACGACAGGGGGCCCACCGGGGAGCTGTTTTTT. Translated: CATSSDDRGPTGELFF.

CDR3 protein: CSVVAGGGGDTQYF. The CDR3 coding sequence is TGCAGCGTTGTGGCGGGGGGCGGTGGAGATACGCAGTATTTT. This chain connects TRBV29-1 to TRBJ2-3; 8 nucleotides line up with TRBD2. CDR1 is SQVTM, CDR2 ANQGSEA, per germline. The CDR3 is made up of 14 amino acids. J gave up 5 bases and V 4 bases, and 8 bases lay outside the gene matches.